The present T cell receptor (beta chain) was sequenced within a study of blood T cell repertoires in COVID-19 (dated by TCRdb to the early 2020s). Describing the broader study: Samples from collaborators originated in the United States, Italy and Spain and spanned both the acute and convalescent phases of COVID-19. The samples were drawn from the first 160 participants of the ongoing ImmuneRACE study and from 950 to 1,500 subjects provided by 6 global collaborators. Deeply sampled blood TCRbeta repertoires from subjects exposed to, actively infected with, or recovered from COVID-19 were included in the dataset. The repertoires were released in a freely available public database meant as a resource for research on the immune response to SARS-CoV-2. Nearly every sample came with metadata listing a de-identified subject ID, COVID-19 status, age in years and sex. The prospective study material was composed of cDNA or gDNA derived from T cells, B-cell-depleted T cells, or PBMCs. HLA class I and class II types, where available, came from metadata supplied by the sample provider rather than from assay-based typing.

This clone was seen a handful of times. It has no known antigen specificity. Base qualities were left out, and no much larger clone turns up one base away. TCRbeta CDR3 regions were amplified from genomic DNA by means of the immunoSEQ Assay, a bias-controlled multiplex PCR. Under the source paper's analysis protocol: The number of nucleated cells in each sample was estimated by amplification of reference gene primers within the assay. Sequence reads were collapsed and filtered to measure the absolute abundance of every unique TCRbeta CDR3 rearrangement. For each sample, productive Simpson clonality was calculated as the square root of Simpson's diversity index over productive rearrangements. What TCRdb holds here is the immuneACCESS table cut down to in-frame rearrangements. Part of the clones is not present; checked against another copy, under half of the missing clones reflect an unresolved V gene, and the others are unexplained. The DNA gave D and trimming, while V, J and clone size come from that table. This sample comprises roughly 250,000 clones, roughly 84% of them detected only once. Over 8.5% of the sample is held by the ten biggest clonotypes.

The CDR3 spans 16 residues, from the cysteine through the phenylalanine. CDR3 DNA is the only sequence kept; it has 48 bases, read in frame from the first base. Taken from the germline V gene, the CDR1 and CDR2 loops are SGHRS and YFSETQ. V is clipped by 1 base and J by 6 bases, and the sequence between their germline boundaries is 16 bases long. The research as a whole found: The amount of clinical and demographic metadata varied by source and participant and was provided uncurated.

Whole blood was collected in K2EDTA tubes by collaborating institutions according to the institutions' own protocols. For TCRbeta analysis, collaborators shipped samples as frozen whole blood, isolated PBMCs, or DNA extracted from either of those sample types. Sequencing was performed on peripheral blood. Recombination connected TRBV5-1 to TRBJ2-2, with a weak D call of TRBD1 (6 bases match). The source is a human donor in a cohort sampled during active COVID-19. The DNA sequence is given as TGCGCCAGCAGCTTGCTCCAGGGGAAATTGGCCGGGGAGCTGTTTTTT. This encodes CASSLLQGKLAGELFF.